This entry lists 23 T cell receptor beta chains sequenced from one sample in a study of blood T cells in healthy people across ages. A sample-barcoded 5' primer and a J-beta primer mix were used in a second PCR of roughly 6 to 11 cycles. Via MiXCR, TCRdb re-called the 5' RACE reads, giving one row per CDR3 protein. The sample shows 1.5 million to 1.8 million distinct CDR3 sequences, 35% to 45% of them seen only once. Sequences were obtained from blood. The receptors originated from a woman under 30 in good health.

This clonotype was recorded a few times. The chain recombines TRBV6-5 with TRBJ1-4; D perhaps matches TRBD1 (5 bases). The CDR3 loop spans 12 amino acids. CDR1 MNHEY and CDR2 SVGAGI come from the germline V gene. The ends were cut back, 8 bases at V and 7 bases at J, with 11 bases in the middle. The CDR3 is CASRRGGEKLFF. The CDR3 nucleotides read TGTGCCAGCCGACGGGGCGGTGAAAAACTGTTTTTT.

CDR3: CASSFGQGSDTQYF. The CDR3 DNA reads as TGTGCCAGCAGCTTTGGGCAGGGGTCAGATACGCAGTATTTT. The chain carries TRBV7-9 and TRBJ2-3; D possibly corresponds to TRBD1 (6 bases). V dropped 3 bases and J dropped 4 bases, with 11 bases sitting between them. The CDR3 has 14 amino acids. Germline CDR1 and CDR2: SEHNR and FQNEAQ (reference sequence).

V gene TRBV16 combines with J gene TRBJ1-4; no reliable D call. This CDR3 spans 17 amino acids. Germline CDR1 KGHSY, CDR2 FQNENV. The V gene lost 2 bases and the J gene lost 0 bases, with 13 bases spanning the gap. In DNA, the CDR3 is TGTGCCAGCAGCCAAATTTATCGCTCTTCAACTAATGAAAAACTGTTTTTT. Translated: CASSQIYRSSTNEKLFF.

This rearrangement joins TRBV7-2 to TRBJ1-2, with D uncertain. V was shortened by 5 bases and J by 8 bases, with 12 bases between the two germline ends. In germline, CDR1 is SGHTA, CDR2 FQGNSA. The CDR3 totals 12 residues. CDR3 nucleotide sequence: TGTGCCAGCAGCGGTACGGTCTCGGGCTACACCTTC. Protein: CASSGTVSGYTF. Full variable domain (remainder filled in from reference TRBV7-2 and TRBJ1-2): GAGVSQSPSNKVTEKGKDVELRCDPISGHTALYWYRQSLGQGLEFLIYFQGNSAPDKSGLPSDRFSAERTGGSVSTLTIQRTQQEDSAVYLCASSGTVSGYTFGSGTRLTVV.

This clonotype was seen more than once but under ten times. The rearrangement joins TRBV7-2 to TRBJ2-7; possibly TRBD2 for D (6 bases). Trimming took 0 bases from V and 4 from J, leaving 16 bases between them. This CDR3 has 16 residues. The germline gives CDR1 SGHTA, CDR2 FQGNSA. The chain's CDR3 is CASSLAGTSTSYEQYF. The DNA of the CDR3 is TGTGCCAGCAGCTTAGCAGGGACTTCTACTTCTTACGAGCAGTACTTC.

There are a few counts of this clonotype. CDR3: CASRLAGASTDTQYF. CDR3 bases: TGTGCCAGCAGACTAGCGGGGGCCAGCACAGATACGCAGTATTTT. The chain carries TRBV12-3 or TRBV12-4 and TRBJ2-3, with 11 bases identical to TRBD2. The CDR3 runs 15 residues. V trimming: 6 bases; J trimming: 0 bases; junction bases outside the gene matches: 2.

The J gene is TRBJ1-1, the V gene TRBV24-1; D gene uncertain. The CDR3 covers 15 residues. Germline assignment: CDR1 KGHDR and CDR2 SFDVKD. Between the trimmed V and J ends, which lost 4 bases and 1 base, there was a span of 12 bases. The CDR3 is CATSERISPNTEAFF. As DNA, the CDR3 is TGTGCCACCAGTGAGCGAATTTCACCGAACACTGAAGCTTTCTTT.

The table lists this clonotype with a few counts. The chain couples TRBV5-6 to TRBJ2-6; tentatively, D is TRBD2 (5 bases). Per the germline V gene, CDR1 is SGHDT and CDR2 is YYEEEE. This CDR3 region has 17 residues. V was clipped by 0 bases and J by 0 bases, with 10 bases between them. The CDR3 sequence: CASSLVGGPSGANVLTF. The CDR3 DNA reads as TGTGCCAGCAGCTTGGTAGGCGGGCCCTCTGGGGCCAACGTCCTGACTTTC. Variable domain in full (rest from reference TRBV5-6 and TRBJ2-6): DAGVTQSPTHLIKTRGQQVTLRCSPKSGHDTVSWYQQALGQGPQFIFQYYEEEERQRGNFPDRFSGHQFPNYSSELNVNALLLGDSALYLCASSLVGGPSGANVLTFGAGSRLTVL.

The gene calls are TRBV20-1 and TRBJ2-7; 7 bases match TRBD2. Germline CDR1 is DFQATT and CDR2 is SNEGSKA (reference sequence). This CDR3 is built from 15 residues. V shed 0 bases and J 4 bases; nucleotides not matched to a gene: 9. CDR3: CSARDLSGVNYEQYF. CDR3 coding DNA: TGCAGTGCTAGAGACCTCAGCGGGGTAAATTACGAGCAGTACTTC.

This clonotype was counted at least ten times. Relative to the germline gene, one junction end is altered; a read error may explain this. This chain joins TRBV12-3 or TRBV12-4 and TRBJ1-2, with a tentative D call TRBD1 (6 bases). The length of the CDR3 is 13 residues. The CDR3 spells CASSSQGDYGYTF. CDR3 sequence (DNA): TGCGCCAGCAGCTCACAGGGAGACTATGGCTACACCTTC.

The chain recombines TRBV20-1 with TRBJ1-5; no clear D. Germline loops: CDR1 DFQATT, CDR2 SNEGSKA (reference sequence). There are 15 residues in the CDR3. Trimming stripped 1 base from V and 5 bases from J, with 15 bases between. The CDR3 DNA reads TGCAGTGCTAGAGTTCGGGAGTTTAAGGATCAGCCCCAGCATTTT. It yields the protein CSARVREFKDQPQHF.

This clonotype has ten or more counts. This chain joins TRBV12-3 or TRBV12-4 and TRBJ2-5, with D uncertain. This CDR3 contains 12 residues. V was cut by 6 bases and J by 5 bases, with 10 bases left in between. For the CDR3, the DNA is TGTGCCAGCAGCCTCACCGTTGAGACCCAGTACTTC. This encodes CASSLTVETQYF.

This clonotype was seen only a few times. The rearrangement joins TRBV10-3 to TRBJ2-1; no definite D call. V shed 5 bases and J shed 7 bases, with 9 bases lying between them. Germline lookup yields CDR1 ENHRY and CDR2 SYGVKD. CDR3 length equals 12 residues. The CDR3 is CAISYSGNEQFF. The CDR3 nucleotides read TGTGCCATCAGTTACAGTGGTAATGAGCAGTTCTTC.

This chain's CDR3 is CASTLQGATNEKLFF. In nucleotides, the CDR3 is TGTGCCAGCACTCTCCAGGGGGCAACTAATGAAAAACTGTTTTTT. The chain links TRBV12-3 or TRBV12-4 to TRBJ1-4; 7 bases fit TRBD1. There are 15 residues in the CDR3. J lost 0 bases, V lost 7 bases, and 5 bases had no gene match.

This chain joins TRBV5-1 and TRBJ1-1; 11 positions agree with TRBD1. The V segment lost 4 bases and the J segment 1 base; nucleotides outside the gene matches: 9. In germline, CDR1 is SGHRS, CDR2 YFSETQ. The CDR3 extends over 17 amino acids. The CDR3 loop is CASSTGQGALGNTEAFF. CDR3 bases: TGCGCCAGCAGCACCGGACAGGGGGCTTTGGGGAACACTGAAGCTTTCTTT. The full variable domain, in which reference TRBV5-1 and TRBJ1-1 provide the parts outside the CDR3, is KAGVTQTPRYLIKTRGQQVTLSCSPISGHRSVSWYQQTPGQGLQFLFEYFSETQRNKGNFPGRFSGRQFSNSRSEMNVSTLELGDSALYLCASSTGQGALGNTEAFFGQGTRLTVV.

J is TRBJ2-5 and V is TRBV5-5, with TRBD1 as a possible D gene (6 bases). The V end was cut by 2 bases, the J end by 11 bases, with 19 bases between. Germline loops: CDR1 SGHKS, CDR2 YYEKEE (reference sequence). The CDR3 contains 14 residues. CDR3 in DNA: TGTGCCAGCAGCTTTGGGGGCGGGTTCGCTGAGCAGTACTTC. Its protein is CASSFGGGFAEQYF. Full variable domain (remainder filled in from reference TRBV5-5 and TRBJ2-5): DAGVTQSPTHLIKTRGQQVTLRCSPISGHKSVSWYQQVLGQGPQFIFQYYEKEERGRGNFPDRFSARQFPNYSSELNVNALLLGDSALYLCASSFGGGFAEQYFGPGTRLLVL.

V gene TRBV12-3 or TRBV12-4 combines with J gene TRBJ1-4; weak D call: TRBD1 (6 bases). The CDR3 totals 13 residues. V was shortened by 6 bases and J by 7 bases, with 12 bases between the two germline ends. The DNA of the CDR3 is TGTGCCAGCAGGGGGACACTCCGTGAAAAACTGTTTTTT. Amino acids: CASRGTLREKLFF.

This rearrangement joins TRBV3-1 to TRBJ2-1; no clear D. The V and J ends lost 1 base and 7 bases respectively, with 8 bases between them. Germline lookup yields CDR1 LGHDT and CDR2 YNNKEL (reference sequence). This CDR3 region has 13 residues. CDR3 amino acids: CASSQVRANEQFF. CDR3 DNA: TGTGCCAGCAGCCAAGTTCGGGCAAATGAGCAGTTCTTC.

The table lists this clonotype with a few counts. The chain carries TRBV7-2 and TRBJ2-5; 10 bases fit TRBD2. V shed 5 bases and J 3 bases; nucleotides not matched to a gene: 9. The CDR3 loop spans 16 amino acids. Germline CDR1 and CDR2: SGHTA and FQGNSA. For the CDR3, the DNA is TGTGCCAGCAGCCTCCACCACGGGACTAGCGAAGAGACCCAGTACTTC. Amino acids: CASSLHHGTSEETQYF.

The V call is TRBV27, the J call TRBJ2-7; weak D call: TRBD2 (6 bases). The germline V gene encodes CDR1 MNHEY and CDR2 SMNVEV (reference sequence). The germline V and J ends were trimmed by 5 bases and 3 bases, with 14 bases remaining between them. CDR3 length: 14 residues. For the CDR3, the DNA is TGTGCCAGCAGTAGCGCGGGGCATTTCTACGAGCAGTACTTC. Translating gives CASSSAGHFYEQYF.

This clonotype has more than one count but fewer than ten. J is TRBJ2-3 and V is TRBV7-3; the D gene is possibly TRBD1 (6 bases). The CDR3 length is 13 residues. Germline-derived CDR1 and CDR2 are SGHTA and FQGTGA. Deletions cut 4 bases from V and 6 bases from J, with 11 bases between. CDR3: CASSSTGSDTQYF. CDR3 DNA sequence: TGTGCCAGCAGCTCCACAGGGTCCGATACGCAGTATTTT.

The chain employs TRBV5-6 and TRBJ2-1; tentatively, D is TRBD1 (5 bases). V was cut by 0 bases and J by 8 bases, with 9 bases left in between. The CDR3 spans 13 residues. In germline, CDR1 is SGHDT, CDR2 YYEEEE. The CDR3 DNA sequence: TGTGCCAGCAGCTTGGCCCTGGGGCATGAGCAGTTCTTC. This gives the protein CASSLALGHEQFF. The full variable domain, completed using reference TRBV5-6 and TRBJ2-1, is DAGVTQSPTHLIKTRGQQVTLRCSPKSGHDTVSWYQQALGQGPQFIFQYYEEEERQRGNFPDRFSGHQFPNYSSELNVNALLLGDSALYLCASSLALGHEQFFGPGTRLTVL.

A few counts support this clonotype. This chain's CDR3 is CSVGVTAQYF. The CDR3 nucleotides are TGCAGCGTTGGAGTAACCGCGCAGTATTTT. This chain uses TRBV29-1 with TRBJ2-3; D gene ambiguous. The length of the CDR3 is 10 residues. Germline V CDR1 and CDR2: SQVTM, ANQGSEA. Trimming took off 4 bases at V and 10 bases at J, with 9 bases between the two ends.